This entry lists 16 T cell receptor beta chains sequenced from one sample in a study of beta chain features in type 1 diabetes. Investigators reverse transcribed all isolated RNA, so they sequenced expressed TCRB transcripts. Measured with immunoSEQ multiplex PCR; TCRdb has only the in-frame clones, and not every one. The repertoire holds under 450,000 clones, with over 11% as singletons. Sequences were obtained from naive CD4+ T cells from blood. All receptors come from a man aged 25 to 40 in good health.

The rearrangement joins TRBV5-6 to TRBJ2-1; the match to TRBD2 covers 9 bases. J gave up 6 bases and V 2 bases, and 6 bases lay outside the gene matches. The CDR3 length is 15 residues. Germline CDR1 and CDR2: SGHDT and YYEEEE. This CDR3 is CASSLGLAGFNEQFF. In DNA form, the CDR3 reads TGTGCCAGCAGCTTAGGTCTAGCGGGATTCAATGAGCAGTTCTTC.

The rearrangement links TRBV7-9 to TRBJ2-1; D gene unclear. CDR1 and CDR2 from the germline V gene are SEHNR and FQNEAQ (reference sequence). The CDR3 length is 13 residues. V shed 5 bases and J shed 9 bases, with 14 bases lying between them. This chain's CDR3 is CASSIYGPREQFF. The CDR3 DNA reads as TGTGCCAGCAGCATTTACGGCCCTCGTGAGCAGTTCTTC.

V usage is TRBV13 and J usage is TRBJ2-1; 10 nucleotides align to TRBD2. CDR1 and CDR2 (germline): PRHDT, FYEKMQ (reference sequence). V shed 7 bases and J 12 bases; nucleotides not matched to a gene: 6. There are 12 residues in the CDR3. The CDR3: CASTTSGLRQFF. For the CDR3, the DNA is TGTGCCAGCACGACTAGCGGGTTGAGGCAGTTCTTC.

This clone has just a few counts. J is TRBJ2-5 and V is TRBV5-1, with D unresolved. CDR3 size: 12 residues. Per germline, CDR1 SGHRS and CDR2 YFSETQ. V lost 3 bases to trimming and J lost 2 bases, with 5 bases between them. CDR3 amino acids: CASSSSQETQYF. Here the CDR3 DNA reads TGCGCCAGCAGCTCATCACAAGAGACCCAGTACTTC.

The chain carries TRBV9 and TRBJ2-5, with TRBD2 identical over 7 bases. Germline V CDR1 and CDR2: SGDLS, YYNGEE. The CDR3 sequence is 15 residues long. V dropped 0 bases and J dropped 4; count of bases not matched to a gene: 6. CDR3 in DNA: TGTGCCAGCAGCGTAGGACTAGCTGGGGCAGAGACCCAGTACTTC. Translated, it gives CASSVGLAGAETQYF.

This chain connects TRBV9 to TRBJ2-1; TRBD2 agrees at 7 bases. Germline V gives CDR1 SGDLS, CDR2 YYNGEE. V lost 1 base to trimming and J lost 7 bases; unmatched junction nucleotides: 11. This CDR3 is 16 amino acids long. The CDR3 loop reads CASSVRSWASGNEQFF. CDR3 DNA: TGTGCCAGCAGCGTAAGGTCATGGGCTAGCGGTAATGAGCAGTTCTTC.

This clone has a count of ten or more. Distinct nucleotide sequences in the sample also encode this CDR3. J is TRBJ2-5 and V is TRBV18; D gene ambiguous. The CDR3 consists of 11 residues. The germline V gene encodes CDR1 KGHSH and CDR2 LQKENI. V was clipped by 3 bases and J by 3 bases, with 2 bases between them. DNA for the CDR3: TGTGCCAGCTCACCGGAAGAGACCCAGTACTTC. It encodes CASSPEETQYF.

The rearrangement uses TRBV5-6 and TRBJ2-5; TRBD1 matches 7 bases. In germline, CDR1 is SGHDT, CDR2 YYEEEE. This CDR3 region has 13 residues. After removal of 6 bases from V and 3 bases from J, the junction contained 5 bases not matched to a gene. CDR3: CASTRDREETQYF. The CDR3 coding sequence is TGTGCCAGCACTAGGGACAGAGAAGAGACCCAGTACTTC.

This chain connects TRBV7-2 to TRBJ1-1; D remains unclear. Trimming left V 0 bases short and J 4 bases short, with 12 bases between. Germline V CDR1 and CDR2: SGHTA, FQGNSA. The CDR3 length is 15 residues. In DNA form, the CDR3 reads TGTGCCAGCAGCTTAGCGGCCAGGATGAGCACTGAAGCTTTCTTT. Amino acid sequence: CASSLAARMSTEAFF. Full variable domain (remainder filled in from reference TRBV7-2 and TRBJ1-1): GAGVSQSPSNKVTEKGKDVELRCDPISGHTALYWYRQSLGQGLEFLIYFQGNSAPDKSGLPSDRFSAERTGGSVSTLTIQRTQQEDSAVYLCASSLAARMSTEAFFGQGTRLTVV.

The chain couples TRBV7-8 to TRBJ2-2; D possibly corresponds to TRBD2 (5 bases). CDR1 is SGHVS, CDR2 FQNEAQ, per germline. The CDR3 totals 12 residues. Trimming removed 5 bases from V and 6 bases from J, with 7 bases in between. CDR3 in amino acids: CASSQLAGELFF. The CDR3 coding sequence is TGTGCCAGCAGCCAACTAGCCGGGGAGCTGTTTTTT. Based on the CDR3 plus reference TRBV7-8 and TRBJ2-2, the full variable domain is GAGVSQSPRYKVAKRGQDVALRCDPISGHVSLFWYQQALGQGPEFLTYFQNEAQLDKSGLPSDRFFAERPEGSVSTLKIQRTQQEDSAVYLCASSQLAGELFFGEGSRLTVL.

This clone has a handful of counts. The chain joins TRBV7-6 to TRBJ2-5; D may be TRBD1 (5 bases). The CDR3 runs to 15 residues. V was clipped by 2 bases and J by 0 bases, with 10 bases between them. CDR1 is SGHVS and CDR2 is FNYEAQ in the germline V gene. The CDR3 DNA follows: TGTGCCAGCAGCTTATCTACAGGTCACCAAGAGACCCAGTACTTC. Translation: CASSLSTGHQETQYF.

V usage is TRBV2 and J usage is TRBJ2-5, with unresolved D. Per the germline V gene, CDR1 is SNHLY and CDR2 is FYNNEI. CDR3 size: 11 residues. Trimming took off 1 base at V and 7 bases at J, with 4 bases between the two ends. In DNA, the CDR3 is TGTGCCAGCAGTGAAGATAGGACCCAGTACTTC. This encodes CASSEDRTQYF.

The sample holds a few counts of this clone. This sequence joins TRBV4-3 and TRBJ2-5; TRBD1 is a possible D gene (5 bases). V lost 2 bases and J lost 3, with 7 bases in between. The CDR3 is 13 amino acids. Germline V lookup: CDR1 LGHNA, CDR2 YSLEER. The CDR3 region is CASSQSREETQYF. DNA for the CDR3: TGCGCCAGCAGCCAATCCAGGGAAGAGACCCAGTACTTC.

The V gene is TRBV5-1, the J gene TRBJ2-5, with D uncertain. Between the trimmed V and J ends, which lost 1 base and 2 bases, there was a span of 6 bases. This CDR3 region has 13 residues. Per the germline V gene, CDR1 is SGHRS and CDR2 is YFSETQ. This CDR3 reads CASSLRPQETQYF. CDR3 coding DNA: TGCGCCAGCAGCTTGCGACCGCAAGAGACCCAGTACTTC.

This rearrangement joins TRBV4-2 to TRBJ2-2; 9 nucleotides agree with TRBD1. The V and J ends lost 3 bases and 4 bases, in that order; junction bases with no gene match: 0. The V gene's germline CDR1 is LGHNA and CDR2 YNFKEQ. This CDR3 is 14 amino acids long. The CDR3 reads CASSQTGGTGELFF. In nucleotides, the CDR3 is TGTGCCAGCAGCCAGACAGGGGGCACCGGGGAGCTGTTTTTT.

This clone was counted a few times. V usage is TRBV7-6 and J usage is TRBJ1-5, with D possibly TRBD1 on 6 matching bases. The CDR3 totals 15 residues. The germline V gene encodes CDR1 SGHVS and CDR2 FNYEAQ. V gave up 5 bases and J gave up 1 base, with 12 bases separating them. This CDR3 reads CASSPGHQSNQPQHF. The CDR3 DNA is TGTGCCAGCAGCCCGGGACATCAAAGCAATCAGCCCCAGCATTTT.